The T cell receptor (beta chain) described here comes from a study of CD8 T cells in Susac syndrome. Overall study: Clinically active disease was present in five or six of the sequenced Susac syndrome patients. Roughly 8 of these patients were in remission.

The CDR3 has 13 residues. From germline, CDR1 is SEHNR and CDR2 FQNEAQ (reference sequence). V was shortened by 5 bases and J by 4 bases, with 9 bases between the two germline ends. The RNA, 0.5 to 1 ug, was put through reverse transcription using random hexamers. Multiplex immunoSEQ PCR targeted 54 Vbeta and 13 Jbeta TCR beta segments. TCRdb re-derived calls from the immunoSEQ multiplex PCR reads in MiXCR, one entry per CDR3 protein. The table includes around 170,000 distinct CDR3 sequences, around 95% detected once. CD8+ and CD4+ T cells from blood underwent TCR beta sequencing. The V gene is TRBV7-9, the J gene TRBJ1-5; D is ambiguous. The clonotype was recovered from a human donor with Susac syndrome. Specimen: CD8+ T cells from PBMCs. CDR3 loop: CASSPPGNQPQHF. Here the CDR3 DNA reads TGTGCCAGCAGCCCGCCAGGAAATCAGCCCCAGCATTTT.